This T cell receptor (beta chain) was retrieved from a study of T-cell reconstitution after alpha-beta-depleted transplantation in children. Study-wide results and caveats: Reportedly, only several hundred clones from non-depleted graft cells drove alpha-beta T-cell counts at about two months. Most T-cell counts and diversity one year after the transplant came from T cells that were newly produced. Several patients had high TCRbeta diversity at day 60; it came from surviving recipient T cells and thymic progenitors.

Worth noting for this clonotype: Its target is not known.

Library preparation (for TCRbeta) was performed with unique molecular identifiers. TCRdb re-called the PCR reads with MiXCR, one entry per CDR3 protein. This repertoire shows 580,000 or so distinct CDR3 sequences, under 30% found once; its top ten account for 11% to 15%. Germline trimming cut 9 bases from V and 3 bases from J; bases unmatched to any gene: 4. Germline V gene data show CDR1 as SGHTA and CDR2 as FQGNSA. This CDR3 comprises 14 residues. This clonotype originated in a boy younger than two who had a stem cell transplant for acute myeloid leukemia, so the T cells may come from the graft donor. The source material was PBMCs, mostly from graft donor cells, sampled 360 days after TCRalphabeta/CD19-depleted stem cell transplant. The rearrangement links TRBV7-2 to TRBJ2-2; 10 positions match TRBD1. The CDR3 DNA is TGTGCCAGGTCGGGACAGGGGCACACCGGGGAGCTGTTTTTT. This codes for CARSGQGHTGELFF.